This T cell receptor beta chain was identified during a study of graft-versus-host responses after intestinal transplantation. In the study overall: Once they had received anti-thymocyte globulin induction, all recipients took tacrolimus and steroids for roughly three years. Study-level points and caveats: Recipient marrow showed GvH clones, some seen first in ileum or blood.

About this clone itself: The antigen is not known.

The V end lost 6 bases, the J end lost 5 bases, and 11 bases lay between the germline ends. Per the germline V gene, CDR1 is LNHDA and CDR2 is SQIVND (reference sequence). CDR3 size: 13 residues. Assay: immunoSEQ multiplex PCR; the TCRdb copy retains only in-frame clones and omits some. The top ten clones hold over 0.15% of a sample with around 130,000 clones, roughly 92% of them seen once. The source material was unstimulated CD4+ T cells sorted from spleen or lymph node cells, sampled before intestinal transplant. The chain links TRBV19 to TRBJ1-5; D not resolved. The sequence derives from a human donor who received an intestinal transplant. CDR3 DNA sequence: TGTGCCAGTAGGGATCTTTTTGATCAGCCCCAGCATTTT. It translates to CASRDLFDQPQHF.